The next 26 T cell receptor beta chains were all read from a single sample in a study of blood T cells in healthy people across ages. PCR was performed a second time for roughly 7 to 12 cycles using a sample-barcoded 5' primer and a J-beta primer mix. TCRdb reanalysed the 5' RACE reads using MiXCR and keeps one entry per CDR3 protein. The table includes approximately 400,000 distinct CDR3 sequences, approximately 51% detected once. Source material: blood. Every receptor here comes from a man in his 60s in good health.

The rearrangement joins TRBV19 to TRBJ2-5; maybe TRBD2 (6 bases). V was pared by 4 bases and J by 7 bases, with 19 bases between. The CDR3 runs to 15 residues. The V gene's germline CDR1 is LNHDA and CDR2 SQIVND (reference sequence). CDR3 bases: TGTGCCAGTAGTACTCCGGGACTCCAGAGGAGGACCCAGTACTTC. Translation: CASSTPGLQRRTQYF.

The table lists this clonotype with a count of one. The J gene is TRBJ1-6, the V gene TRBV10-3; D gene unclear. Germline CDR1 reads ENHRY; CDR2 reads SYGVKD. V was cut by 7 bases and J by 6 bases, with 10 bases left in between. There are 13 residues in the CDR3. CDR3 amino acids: CAIKDSLNSPLHF. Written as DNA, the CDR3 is TGTGCCATCAAGGACTCTCTTAATTCACCCCTCCACTTT.

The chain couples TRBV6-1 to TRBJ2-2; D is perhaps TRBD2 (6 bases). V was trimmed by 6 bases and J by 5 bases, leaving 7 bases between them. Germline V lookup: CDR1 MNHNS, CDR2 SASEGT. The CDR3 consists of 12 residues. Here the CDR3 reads CASRRGTGELFF. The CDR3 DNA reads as TGTGCCAGCAGGCGGGGAACCGGGGAGCTGTTTTTT.

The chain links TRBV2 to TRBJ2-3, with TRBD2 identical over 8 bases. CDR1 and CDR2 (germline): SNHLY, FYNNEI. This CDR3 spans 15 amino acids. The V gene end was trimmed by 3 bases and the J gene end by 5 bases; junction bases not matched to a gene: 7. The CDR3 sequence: CASSDWELAGDTQYF. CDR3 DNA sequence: TGTGCCAGCAGTGATTGGGAGCTAGCGGGAGATACGCAGTATTTT.

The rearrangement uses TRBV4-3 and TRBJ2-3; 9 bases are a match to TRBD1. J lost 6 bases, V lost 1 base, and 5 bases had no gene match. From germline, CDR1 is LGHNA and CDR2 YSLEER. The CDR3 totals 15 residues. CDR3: CASSQAGTGSDTQYF. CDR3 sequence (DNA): TGCGCCAGCAGCCAAGCTGGGACAGGGTCTGATACGCAGTATTTT.

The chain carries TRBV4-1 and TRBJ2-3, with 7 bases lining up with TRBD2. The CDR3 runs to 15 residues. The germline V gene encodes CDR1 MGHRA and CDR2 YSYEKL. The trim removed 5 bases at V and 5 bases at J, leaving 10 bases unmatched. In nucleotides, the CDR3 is TGCGCCAGCAGCGAGGGAGTGCGGGAGTTAGATACGCAGTATTTT. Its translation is CASSEGVRELDTQYF.

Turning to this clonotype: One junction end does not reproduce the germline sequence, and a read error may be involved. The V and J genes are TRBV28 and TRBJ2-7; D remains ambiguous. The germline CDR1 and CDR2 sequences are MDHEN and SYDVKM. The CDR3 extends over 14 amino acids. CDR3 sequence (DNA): TGTGCCAGCGGTTTAGTAGGGCGCAACTACGAGCAGTACTTC. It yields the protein CASGLVGRNYEQYF.

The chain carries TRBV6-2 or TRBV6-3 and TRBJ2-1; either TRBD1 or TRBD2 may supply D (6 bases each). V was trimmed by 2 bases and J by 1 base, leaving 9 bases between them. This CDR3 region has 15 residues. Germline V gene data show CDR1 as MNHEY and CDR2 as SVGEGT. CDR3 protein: CASSYGGPSYNEQFF. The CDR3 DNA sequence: TGTGCCAGCAGTTACGGGGGGCCGTCCTACAATGAGCAGTTCTTC.

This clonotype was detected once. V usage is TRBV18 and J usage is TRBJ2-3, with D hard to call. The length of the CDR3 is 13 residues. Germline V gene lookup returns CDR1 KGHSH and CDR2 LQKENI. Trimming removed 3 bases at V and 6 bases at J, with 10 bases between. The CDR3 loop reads CASSPKLGDTQYF. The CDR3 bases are TGTGCCAGCTCACCTAAACTGGGGGATACGCAGTATTTT.

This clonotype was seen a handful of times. In DNA form, the CDR3 reads TGTGCCACCAGCAGAGACCAGGGACAGGAGTTGCAGTACTTC. Amino acid sequence: CATSRDQGQELQYF. This sequence joins TRBV15 and TRBJ2-4, with 8 nucleotides matching TRBD1. CDR1 and CDR2 from the germline V gene are LNHNV and YYDKDF (reference sequence). V trimming: 0 bases; J trimming: 13 bases; junction bases outside the gene matches: 8. The CDR3 is 14 amino acids.

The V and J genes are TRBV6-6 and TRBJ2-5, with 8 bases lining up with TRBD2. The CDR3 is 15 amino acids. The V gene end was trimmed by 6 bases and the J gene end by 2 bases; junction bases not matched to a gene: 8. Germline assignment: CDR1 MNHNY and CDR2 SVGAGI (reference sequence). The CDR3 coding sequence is TGTGCCAGCAGAGTCGGGGGGGGCGGGCAAGAGACCCAGTACTTC. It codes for CASRVGGGGQETQYF.

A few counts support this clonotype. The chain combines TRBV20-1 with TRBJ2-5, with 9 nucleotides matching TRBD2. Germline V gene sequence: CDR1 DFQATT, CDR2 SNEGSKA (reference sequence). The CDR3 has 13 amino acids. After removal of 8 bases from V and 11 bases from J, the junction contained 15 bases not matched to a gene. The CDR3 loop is CSKAGGPGNEQYF. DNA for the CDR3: TGCAGTAAGGCGGGAGGGCCGGGTAATGAGCAGTACTTC.

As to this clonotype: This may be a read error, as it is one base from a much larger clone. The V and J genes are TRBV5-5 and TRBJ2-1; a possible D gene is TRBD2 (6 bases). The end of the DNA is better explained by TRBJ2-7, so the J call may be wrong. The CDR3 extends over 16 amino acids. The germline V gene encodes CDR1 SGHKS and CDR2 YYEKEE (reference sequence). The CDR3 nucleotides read TGTGCCAGCAGCTTTGTGAGGCTAGCGTCTCACAATGAGCAGTACTTC. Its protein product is CASSFVRLASHNEQYF.

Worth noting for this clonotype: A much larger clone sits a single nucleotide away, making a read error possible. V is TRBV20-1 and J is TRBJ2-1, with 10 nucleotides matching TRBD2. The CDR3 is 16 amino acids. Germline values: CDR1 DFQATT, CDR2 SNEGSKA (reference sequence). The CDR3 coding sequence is TGCAGTGCTAGAGGTGCGGCTAGCGGGAGATACAGTGAGCAGTTCTTC. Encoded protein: CSARGAASGRYSEQFF.

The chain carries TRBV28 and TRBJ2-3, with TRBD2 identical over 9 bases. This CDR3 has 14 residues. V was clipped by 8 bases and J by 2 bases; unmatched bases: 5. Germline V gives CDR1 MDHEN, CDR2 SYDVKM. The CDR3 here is CASAGGRTTDTQYF. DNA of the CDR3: TGTGCCAGCGCGGGGGGGAGGACCACAGATACGCAGTATTTT.

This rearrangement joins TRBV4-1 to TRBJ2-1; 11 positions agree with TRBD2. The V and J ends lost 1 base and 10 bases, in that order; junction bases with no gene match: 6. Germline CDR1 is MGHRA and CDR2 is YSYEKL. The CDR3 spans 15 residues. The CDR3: CASSQVSGRVGEQFF. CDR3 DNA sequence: TGCGCCAGCAGCCAAGTTAGCGGGAGGGTGGGCGAGCAGTTCTTC.

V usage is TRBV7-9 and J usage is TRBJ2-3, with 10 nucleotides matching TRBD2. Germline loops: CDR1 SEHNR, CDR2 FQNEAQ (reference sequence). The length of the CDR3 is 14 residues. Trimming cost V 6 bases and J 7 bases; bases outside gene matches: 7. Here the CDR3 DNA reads TGTGCCAGCAGACCGGGACTAGCGCAGAATACGCAGTATTTT. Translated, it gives CASRPGLAQNTQYF.

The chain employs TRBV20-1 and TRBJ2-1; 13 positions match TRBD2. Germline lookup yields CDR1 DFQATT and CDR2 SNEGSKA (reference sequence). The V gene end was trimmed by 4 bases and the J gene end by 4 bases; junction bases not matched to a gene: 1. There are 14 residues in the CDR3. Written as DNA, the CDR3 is TGCAGTGCTATACTAGCGGGAGGGTACAATGAGCAGTTCTTC. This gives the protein CSAILAGGYNEQFF.

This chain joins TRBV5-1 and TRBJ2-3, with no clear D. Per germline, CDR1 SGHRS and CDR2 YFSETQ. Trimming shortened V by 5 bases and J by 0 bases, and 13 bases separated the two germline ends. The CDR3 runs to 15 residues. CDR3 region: CASRPVPTSTDTQYF. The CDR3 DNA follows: TGCGCCAGCAGGCCTGTTCCAACTAGCACAGATACGCAGTATTTT.

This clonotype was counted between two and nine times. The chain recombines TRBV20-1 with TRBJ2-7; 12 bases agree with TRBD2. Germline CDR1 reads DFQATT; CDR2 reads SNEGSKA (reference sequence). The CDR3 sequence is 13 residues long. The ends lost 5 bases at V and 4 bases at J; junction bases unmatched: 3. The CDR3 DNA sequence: TGCAGTGCTCTGACTAGCGGGGGTTACGAGCAGTACTTC. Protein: CSALTSGGYEQYF.

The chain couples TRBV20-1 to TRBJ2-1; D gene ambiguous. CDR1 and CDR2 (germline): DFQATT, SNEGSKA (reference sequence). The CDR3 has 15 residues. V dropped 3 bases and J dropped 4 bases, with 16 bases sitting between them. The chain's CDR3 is CSASDNAARYNEQFF. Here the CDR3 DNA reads TGCAGTGCTAGTGACAATGCGGCCCGGTACAATGAGCAGTTCTTC.

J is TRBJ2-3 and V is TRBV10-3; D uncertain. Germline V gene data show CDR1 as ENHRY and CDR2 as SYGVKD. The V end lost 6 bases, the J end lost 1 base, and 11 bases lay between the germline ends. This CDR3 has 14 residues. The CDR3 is CAIRQDTGTDTQYF. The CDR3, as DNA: TGTGCCATCAGGCAAGACACTGGCACAGATACGCAGTATTTT.

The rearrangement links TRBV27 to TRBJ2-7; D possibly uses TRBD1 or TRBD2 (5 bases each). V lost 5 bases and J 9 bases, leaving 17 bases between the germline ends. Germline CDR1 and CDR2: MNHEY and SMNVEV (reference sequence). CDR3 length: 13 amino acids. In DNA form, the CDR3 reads TGTGCCAGCAGTGCCACAGGAGTAGGAGGGCAGTACTTC. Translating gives CASSATGVGGQYF.

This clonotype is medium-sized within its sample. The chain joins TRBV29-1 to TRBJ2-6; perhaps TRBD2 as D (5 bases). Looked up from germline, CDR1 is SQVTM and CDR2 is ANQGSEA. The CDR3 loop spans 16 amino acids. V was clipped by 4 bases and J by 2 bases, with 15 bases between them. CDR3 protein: CSVGAAAKPGANVLTF. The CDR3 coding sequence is TGCAGCGTTGGGGCAGCGGCTAAACCTGGGGCCAACGTCCTGACTTTC.

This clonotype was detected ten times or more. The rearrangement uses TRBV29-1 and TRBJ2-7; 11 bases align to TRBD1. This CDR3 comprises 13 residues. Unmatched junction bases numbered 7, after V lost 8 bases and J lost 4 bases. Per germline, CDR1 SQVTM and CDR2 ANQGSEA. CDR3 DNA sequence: TGCAGCCCCCACGGGGACAGGGGGTACGAGCAGTACTTC. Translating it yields CSPHGDRGYEQYF.

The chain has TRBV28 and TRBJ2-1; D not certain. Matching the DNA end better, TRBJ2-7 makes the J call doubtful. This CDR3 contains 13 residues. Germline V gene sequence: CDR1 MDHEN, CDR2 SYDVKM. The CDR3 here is CATETVLDYEQYF. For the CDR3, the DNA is TGTGCCACCGAGACGGTACTTGACTACGAGCAGTACTTC.